Sequencing of this TCR beta chain was carried out in a study of blood T cells in healthy people across ages. Study-level findings and limits: Roughly linear declines in TCR beta diversity per million T cells occurred with age.

CDR1 is SEHNR and CDR2 is FQNEAQ in the germline V gene (reference sequence). The CDR3 sequence is 14 residues long. The sample providers were healthy Caucasian people from Russia, aged roughly 6 to 95. Sample-barcoded 5' priming and a J-beta primer mix drove a second PCR of roughly 6 to 12 cycles. Each cDNA molecule, via a template-switch adaptor with 12 random nucleotides, was tagged. MiXCR was run by TCRdb on the 5' RACE reads, yielding one entry per CDR3 protein. Altogether some 1.4 million distinct CDR3 sequences are present, 42% being singletons, with the ten largest covering approximately 7.9%. Comments on this clonotype: No antigen is known for it. An end of the junction does not agree with germline; a read error may underlie this.

V gene TRBV7-9 combines with J gene TRBJ1-2, with no clear D. The sequenced material came from blood. The source of this sequence is a woman aged 18 to 35 in good health. The CDR3 nucleotides are TGTGCCAGCAGCTTATCGTCAGGCAACTATGGCTACATCTTC. As protein: CASSLSSGNYGYIF.